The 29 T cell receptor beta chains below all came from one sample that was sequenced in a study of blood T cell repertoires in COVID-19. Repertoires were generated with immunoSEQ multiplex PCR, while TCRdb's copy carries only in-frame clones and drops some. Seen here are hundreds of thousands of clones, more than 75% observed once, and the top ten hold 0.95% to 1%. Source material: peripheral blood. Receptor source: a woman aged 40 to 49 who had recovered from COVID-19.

CDR3 loop: CATRETSGSNIGELFF. For the CDR3, the DNA is TGTGCCACCAGGGAAACTAGCGGGAGTAATATCGGGGAGCTGTTTTTT. The chain uses TRBV24-1 and TRBJ2-2; 11 positions agree with TRBD2. Germline V gene lookup returns CDR1 KGHDR and CDR2 SFDVKD. The CDR3 has 16 amino acids. With V trimmed by 7 bases and J by 7 bases, 10 bases remained unmatched.

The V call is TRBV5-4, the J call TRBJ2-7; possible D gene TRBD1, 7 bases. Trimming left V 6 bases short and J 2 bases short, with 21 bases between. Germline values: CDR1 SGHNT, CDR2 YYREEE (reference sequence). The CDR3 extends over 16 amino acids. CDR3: CASTEGSSGGPYEQYF. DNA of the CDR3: TGTGCCAGCACCGAGGGTAGTTCAGGGGGGCCCTACGAGCAGTACTTC.

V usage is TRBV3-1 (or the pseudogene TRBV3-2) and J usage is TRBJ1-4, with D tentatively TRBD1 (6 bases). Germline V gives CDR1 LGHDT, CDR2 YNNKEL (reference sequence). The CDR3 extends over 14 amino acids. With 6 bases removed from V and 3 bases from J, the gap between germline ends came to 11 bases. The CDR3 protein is CASRAQGANEKLFF. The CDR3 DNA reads TGTGCCAGCAGGGCACAGGGCGCTAATGAAAAACTGTTTTTT.

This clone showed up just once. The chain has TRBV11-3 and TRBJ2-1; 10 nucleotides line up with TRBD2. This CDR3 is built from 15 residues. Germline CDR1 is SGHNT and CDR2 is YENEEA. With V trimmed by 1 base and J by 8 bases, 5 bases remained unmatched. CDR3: CASSLVSSGSDEQFF. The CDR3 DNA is TGTGCCAGCAGCTTAGTTTCTAGCGGGAGCGATGAGCAGTTCTTC.

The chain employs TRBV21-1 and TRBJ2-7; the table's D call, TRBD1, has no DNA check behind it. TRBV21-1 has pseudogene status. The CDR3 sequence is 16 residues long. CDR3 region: CASSKGGTGDSYEQYV. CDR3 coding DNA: TGTGCCAGCAGCAAAGGAGGGACAGGGGACTCCTACGAGCAGTACGTC.

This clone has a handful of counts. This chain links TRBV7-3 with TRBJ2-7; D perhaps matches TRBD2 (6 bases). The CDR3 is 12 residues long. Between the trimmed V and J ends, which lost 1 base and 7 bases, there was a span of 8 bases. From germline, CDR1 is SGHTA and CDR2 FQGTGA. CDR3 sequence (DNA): TGTGCCAGCAGCTTAATCGGAGGGGAGCAGTACTTC. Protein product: CASSLIGGEQYF.

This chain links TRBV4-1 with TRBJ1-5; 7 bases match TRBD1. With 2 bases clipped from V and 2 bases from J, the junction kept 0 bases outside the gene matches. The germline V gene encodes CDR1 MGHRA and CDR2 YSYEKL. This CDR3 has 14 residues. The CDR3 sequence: CASSQQGGNQPQHF. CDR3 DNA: TGCGCCAGCAGCCAACAGGGGGGCAATCAGCCCCAGCATTTT.

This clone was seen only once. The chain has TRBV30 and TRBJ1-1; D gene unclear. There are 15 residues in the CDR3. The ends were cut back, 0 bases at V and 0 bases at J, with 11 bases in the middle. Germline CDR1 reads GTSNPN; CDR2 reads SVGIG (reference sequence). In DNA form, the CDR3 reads TGTGCCTGGAGTGTATCTGCCGGGGTGAACACTGAAGCTTTCTTT. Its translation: CAWSVSAGVNTEAFF. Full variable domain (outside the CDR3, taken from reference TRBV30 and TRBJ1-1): SQTIHQWPATLVQPVGSPLSLECTVEGTSNPNLYWYRQAAGRGLQLLFYSVGIGQISSEVPQNLSASRPQDRQFILSSKKLLLSDSGFYLCAWSVSAGVNTEAFFGQGTRLTVV.

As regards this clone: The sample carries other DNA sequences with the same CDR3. The CDR3 DNA sequence: TGTGCCAGCAGTTACGGGGGGTCCACTGAAGCTTTCTTT. Protein product: CASSYGGSTEAFF. J is TRBJ1-1 and V is TRBV6-5; a possible D gene is TRBD1 (5 bases). The CDR3 has 13 amino acids. Germline V gives CDR1 MNHEY, CDR2 SVGAGI. Trimming pared 2 bases from V and 4 bases from J, leaving 8 bases between.

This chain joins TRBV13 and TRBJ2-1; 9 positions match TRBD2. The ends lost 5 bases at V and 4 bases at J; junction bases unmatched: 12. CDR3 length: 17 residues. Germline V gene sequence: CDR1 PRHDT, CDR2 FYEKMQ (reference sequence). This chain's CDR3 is CASSLLWSGRIYNEQFF. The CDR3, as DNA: TGTGCCAGCAGCCTCCTGTGGAGCGGGAGGATTTACAATGAGCAGTTCTTC.

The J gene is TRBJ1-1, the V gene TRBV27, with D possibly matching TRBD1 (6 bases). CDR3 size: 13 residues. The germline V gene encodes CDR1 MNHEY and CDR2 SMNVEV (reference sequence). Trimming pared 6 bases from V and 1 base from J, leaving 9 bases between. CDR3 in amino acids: CASRAQGNTEAFF. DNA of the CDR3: TGTGCCAGCAGGGCACAGGGGAACACTGAAGCTTTCTTT.

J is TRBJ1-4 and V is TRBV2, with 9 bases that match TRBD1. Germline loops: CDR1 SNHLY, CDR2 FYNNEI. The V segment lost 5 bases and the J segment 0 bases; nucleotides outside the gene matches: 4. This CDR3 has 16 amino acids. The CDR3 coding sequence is TGTGCCAGCAGTTTGGACAGGGGATCAACTAATGAAAAACTGTTTTTT. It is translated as CASSLDRGSTNEKLFF.

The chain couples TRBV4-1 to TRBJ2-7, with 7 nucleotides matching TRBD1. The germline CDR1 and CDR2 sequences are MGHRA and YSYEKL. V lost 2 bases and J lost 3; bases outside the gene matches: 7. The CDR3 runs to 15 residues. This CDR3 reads CASSQTLGQVYEQYF. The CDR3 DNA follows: TGCGCCAGCAGCCAAACCCTTGGACAGGTCTACGAGCAGTACTTC.

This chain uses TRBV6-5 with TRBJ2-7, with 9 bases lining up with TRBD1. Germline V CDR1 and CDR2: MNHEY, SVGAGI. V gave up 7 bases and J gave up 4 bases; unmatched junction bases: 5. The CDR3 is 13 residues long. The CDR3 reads CASTSGTGYEQYF. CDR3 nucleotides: TGTGCCAGCACCTCTGGGACAGGGTACGAGCAGTACTTC.

In DNA form, the CDR3 reads TGTGCCAGCAGCCTAGGGACAGGTAACAATGAGCAGTTCTTC. It codes for CASSLGTGNNEQFF. The chain recombines TRBV7-9 with TRBJ2-1; 8 bases line up with TRBD1. Germline CDR1 is SEHNR and CDR2 is FQNEAQ (reference sequence). With V trimmed by 5 bases and J by 5 bases, 5 bases remained unmatched. The CDR3 is made up of 14 amino acids.

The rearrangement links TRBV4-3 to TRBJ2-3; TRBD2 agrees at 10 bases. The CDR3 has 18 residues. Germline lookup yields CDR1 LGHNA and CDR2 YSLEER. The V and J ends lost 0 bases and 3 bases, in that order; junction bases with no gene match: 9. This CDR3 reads CASSQDIPGLAPTDTQYF. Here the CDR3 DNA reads TGCGCCAGCAGCCAAGATATCCCGGGACTAGCGCCAACAGATACGCAGTATTTT.

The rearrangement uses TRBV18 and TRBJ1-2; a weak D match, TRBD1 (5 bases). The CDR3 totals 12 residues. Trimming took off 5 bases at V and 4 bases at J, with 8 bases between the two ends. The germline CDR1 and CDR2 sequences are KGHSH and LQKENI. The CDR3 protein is CASSMGLYGYTF. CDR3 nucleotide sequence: TGTGCCAGCTCAATGGGACTCTATGGCTACACCTTC.

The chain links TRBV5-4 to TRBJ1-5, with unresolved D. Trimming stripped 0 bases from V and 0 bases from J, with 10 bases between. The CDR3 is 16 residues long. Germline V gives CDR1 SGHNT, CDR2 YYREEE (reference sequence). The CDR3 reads CASSLGGDFSNQPQHF. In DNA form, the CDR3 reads TGTGCCAGCAGCTTGGGGGGAGATTTTAGCAATCAGCCCCAGCATTTT. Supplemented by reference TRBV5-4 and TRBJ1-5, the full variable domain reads ETGVTQSPTHLIKTRGQQVTLRCSSQSGHNTVSWYQQALGQGPQFIFQYYREEENGRGNFPPRFSGLQFPNYSSELNVNALELDDSALYLCASSLGGDFSNQPQHFGDGTRLSIL.

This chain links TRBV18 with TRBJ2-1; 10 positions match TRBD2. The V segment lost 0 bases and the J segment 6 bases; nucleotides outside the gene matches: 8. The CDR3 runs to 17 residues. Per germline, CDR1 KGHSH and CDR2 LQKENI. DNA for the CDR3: TGTGCCAGCTCACCACCGGGGCTAGCGGGAGTAGGCAATGAGCAGTTCTTC. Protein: CASSPPGLAGVGNEQFF.

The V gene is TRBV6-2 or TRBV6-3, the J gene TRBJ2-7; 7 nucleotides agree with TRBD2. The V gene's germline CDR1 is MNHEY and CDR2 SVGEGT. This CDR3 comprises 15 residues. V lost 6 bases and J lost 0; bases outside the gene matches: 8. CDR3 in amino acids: CASSPRGGSSYEQYF. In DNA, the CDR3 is TGTGCCAGCAGCCCCCGCGGCGGGAGCTCCTACGAGCAGTACTTC.

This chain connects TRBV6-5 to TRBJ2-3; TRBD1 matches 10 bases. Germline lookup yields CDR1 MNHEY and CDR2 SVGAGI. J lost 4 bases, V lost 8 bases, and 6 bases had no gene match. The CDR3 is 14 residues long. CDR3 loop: CASEPGTGADTQYF. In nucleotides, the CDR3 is TGTGCCAGCGAACCAGGGACAGGGGCAGATACGCAGTATTTT.

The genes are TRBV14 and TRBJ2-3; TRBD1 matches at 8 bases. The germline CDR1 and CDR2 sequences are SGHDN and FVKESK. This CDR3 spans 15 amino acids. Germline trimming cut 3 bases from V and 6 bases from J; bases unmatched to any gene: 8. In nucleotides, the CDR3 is TGTGCCAGCAGCCACATCAACACAGGGGGGGATACGCAGTATTTT. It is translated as CASSHINTGGDTQYF.

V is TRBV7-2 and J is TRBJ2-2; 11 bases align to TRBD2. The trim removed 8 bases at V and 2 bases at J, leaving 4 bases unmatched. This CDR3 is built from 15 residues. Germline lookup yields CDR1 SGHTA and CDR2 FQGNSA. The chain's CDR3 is CASAGTSGNTGELFF. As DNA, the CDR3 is TGTGCCAGCGCGGGGACTAGCGGAAACACCGGGGAGCTGTTTTTT.

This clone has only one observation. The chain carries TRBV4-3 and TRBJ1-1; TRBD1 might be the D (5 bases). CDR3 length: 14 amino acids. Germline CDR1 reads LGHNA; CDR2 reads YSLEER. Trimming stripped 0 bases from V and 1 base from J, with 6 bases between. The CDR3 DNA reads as TGCGCCAGCAGCCAAGAGGGGCCGAACACTGAAGCTTTCTTT. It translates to CASSQEGPNTEAFF.

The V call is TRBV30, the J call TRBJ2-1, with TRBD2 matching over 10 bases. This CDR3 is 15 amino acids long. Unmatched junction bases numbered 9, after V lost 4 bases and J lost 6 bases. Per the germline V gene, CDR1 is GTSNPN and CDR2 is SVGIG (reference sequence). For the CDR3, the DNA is TGTGCCTGGACCAGGGGGAGCGGGAGGGGCAATGAGCAGTTCTTC. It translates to CAWTRGSGRGNEQFF.

The CDR3, as DNA: TGCGCCAGCAGCCAACGGACAGGCACATGGGGCTACGAGCAGTACTTC. This translates into CASSQRTGTWGYEQYF. This sequence joins TRBV4-1 and TRBJ2-7, with 7 bases lining up with TRBD1. Germline CDR1 and CDR2: MGHRA and YSYEKL. With 2 bases clipped from V and 3 bases from J, the junction kept 10 bases outside the gene matches. There are 16 residues in the CDR3.

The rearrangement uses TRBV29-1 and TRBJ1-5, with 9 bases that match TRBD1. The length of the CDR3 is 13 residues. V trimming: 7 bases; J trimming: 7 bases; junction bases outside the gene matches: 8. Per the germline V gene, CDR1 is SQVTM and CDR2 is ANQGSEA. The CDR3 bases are TGCAGCGCTTCCGGGACAGGGAACCAGCCCCAGCATTTT. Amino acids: CSASGTGNQPQHF. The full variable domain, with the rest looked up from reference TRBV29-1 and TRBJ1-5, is SAVISQKPSRDICQRGTSLTIQCQVDSQVTMMFWYRQQPGQSLTLIATANQGSEATYESGFVIDKFPISRPNLTFSTLTVSNMSPEDSSIYLCSASGTGNQPQHFGDGTRLSIL.

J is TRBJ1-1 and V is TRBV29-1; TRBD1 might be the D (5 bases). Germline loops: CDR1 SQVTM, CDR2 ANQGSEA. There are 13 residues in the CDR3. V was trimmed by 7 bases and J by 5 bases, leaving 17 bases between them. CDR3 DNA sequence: TGCAGCGGCGGGGGATCCAGGTGGACTGAAGCTTTCTTT. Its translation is CSGGGSRWTEAFF.

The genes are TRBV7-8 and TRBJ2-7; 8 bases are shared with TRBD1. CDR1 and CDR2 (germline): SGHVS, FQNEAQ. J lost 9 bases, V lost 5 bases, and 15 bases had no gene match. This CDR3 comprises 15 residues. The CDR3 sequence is CASSPGGGPTNAQYV. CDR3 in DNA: TGTGCCAGCAGCCCAGGGGGCGGCCCCACAAACGCGCAGTACGTC.